This TCR beta chain was retrieved from a study of T cell changes during pregnancy in multiple sclerosis. Here immunoSEQ multiplex PCR was the method, and the copy in TCRdb shows in-frame clones only, minus some. This table has 85,000 to 100,000 clones, approximately 95% appearing once. This CDR3 has 16 residues. J lost 4 bases, V lost 4 bases, and 9 bases had no gene match. The V gene's germline CDR1 is MGHRA and CDR2 YSYEKL. The sample in question was peripheral blood, obtained after pregnancy. The TCR originated in a female donor with multiple sclerosis, enrolled in a pregnancy study. This chain joins TRBV4-1 and TRBJ1-4; 7 bases agree with TRBD1. CDR3 amino acids: CASSRQPGQSNEKLFF. The CDR3 DNA follows: TGCGCCAGCAGCCGGCAGCCGGGACAGAGTAATGAAAAACTGTTTTTT.